This paragraph reports one T cell receptor (beta chain). The antigen remains unidentified. This specimen comes from a study of T-cell memory formation after mild COVID-19. The wider study: TCR clusters were mostly donor specific.

Study results and caveats: CD4+ bias marked clones expanding day 15 to 37, unlike balanced contracting clones. Some responding clones appeared in pre-infection memory, suggesting cross-reactive memory joined.

The germline V and J ends were trimmed by 0 bases and 6 bases, with 7 bases remaining between them. The length of the CDR3 is 14 residues. Germline V gene sequence: CDR1 SGHRS, CDR2 YFSETQ. With constant-segment primers, 5'RACE yielded cDNA libraries of TCR alpha and TCR beta that carried sample barcodes and UMIs. TCRdb re-called the 5' RACE reads through MiXCR, storing one row per CDR3 protein. Counted here are about 180,000 distinct CDR3 sequences, more than 15% occurring once; the ten biggest clones make up approximately 2.2%. The chain joins TRBV5-1 to TRBJ1-6; no firm D call. Sequencing was done on a sample of PBMCs or a T cell subset sorted from them (not recorded which). The TCR was taken from an adult woman who had mild COVID-19 (a few samples of this study predate the infection). Cell type and time point are not known. CDR3 amino acids: CASSLDRSNSPLHF. The CDR3 nucleotides read TGCGCCAGCAGCTTGGACAGAAGTAATTCACCCCTCCACTTT.